The 25 T cell receptor beta chains below come from one sample, sequenced in a study of T cells in tumors after PD-1 blockade. TCRdb's table, derived via immunoSEQ multiplex PCR, lists solely in-frame clones and lacks some. The repertoire holds about 59,000 clones, with about four fifths as singletons. The sample here was PBMCs, taken before anti-PD-1 treatment. The source is a human donor with basal cell carcinoma.

The chain uses TRBV25-1 and TRBJ1-3; 8 bases line up with TRBD1. The CDR3 consists of 14 residues. After removal of 2 bases from V and 12 bases from J, the junction contained 9 bases not matched to a gene. CDR1 and CDR2 (germline): MGHDK, SYGVNS. Written as DNA, the CDR3 is TGTGCCAGCAGTGAAGCCCGGACAGGGAATAACATATATTTT. Protein product: CASSEARTGNNIYF. Filled out from reference TRBV25-1 and TRBJ1-3, the complete variable domain reads EADIYQTPRYLVIGTGKKITLECSQTMGHDKMYWYQQDPGMELHLIHYSYGVNSTEKGDLSSESTVSRIRTEHFPLTLESARPSHTSQYLCASSEARTGNNIYFGEGSWLTVV.

The V gene is TRBV5-1, the J gene TRBJ1-6, with D possibly being TRBD1 (6 bases). Germline V gene data show CDR1 as SGHRS and CDR2 as YFSETQ. The CDR3 contains 16 residues. With 0 bases removed from V and 7 bases from J, the gap between germline ends came to 14 bases. The CDR3 loop is CASSLAGGRGNSPLHF. Written as DNA, the CDR3 is TGCGCCAGCAGCTTGGCGGGGGGCAGGGGCAATTCACCCCTCCACTTT.

The chain combines TRBV27 with TRBJ1-1; the D is unclear. This CDR3 is 15 amino acids long. V was trimmed by 3 bases and J by 1 base, leaving 12 bases between them. Germline V lookup: CDR1 MNHEY, CDR2 SMNVEV (reference sequence). The CDR3 reads CASSLIDIRNTEAFF. The CDR3 DNA is TGTGCCAGCAGTTTGATAGACATAAGGAACACTGAAGCTTTCTTT.

The chain employs TRBV5-6 and TRBJ2-7; either TRBD1 or TRBD2 may supply D (5 bases each). Germline V gene sequence: CDR1 SGHDT, CDR2 YYEEEE. This CDR3 contains 14 residues. Trimming removed 3 bases from V and 6 bases from J, with 16 bases in between. Written as DNA, the CDR3 is TGTGCCAGCAGCTGGGGCCCCTCTGAGGGCGAGCAGTACTTC. Translated, it gives CASSWGPSEGEQYF.

J is TRBJ1-4 and V is TRBV6-1; no clear D gene. V shed 2 bases and J shed 4 bases, with 8 bases lying between them. This CDR3 has 14 amino acids. Looked up from germline, CDR1 is MNHNS and CDR2 is SASEGT. The CDR3 sequence: CASSETAFNEKLFF. CDR3 DNA: TGTGCCAGCAGTGAAACGGCTTTTAATGAAAAACTGTTTTTT.

This chain connects TRBV5-4 to TRBJ2-2, with D perhaps matching TRBD1 (6 bases). Germline CDR1 SGHNT, CDR2 YYREEE (reference sequence). Trimming took off 0 bases at V and 2 bases at J, with 14 bases between the two ends. This CDR3 has 17 residues. The chain's CDR3 is CASSLVDGGINTGELFF. CDR3 nucleotide sequence: TGTGCCAGCAGCTTGGTTGATGGGGGCATAAACACCGGGGAGCTGTTTTTT.

The chain uses TRBV7-9 and TRBJ2-5; D remains unclear. This CDR3 has 13 amino acids. CDR1 and CDR2 from the germline V gene are SEHNR and FQNEAQ (reference sequence). V lost 5 bases and J 1 base, leaving 8 bases between the germline ends. Here the CDR3 DNA reads TGTGCCAGCAGCAGAGAGGTCCAAGAGACCCAGTACTTC. Amino acid sequence: CASSREVQETQYF.

V and J are TRBV30 and TRBJ2-3; possible D gene TRBD2, 6 bases. The germline V and J ends were trimmed by 2 bases and 0 bases, with 12 bases remaining between them. This CDR3 spans 15 amino acids. The V gene's germline CDR1 is GTSNPN and CDR2 SVGIG (reference sequence). CDR3 region: CAWSPLATSTDTQYF. The CDR3 DNA sequence: TGTGCCTGGAGTCCCCTAGCGACTAGCACAGATACGCAGTATTTT. Complete variable domain (other parts from reference TRBV30 and TRBJ2-3): SQTIHQWPATLVQPVGSPLSLECTVEGTSNPNLYWYRQAAGRGLQLLFYSVGIGQISSEVPQNLSASRPQDRQFILSSKKLLLSDSGFYLCAWSPLATSTDTQYFGPGTRLTVL.

The chain recombines TRBV5-1 with TRBJ2-6; weak D call: TRBD1 (6 bases). Trimming removed 4 bases at V and 4 bases at J, with 15 bases between. The CDR3 has 16 amino acids. Germline CDR1 reads SGHRS; CDR2 reads YFSETQ. The CDR3 coding sequence is TGCGCCAGCAGCACCTCAACAGGGCACGGGGCCAACGTCCTGACTTTC. Residues: CASSTSTGHGANVLTF.

The rearrangement links TRBV5-5 to TRBJ1-5, with TRBD1 identical over 8 bases. Germline CDR1 reads SGHKS; CDR2 reads YYEKEE (reference sequence). The CDR3 is 15 residues long. The V gene end was trimmed by 7 bases and the J gene end by 7 bases; junction bases not matched to a gene: 13. CDR3 sequence: CASSRVLDRAQPQHF. As DNA, the CDR3 is TGTGCCAGCTCTCGCGTCCTGGACAGGGCACAGCCCCAGCATTTT.

Here the CDR3 reads CASSLATASGANVLTF. The DNA of the CDR3 is TGCGCCAGCAGCTTGGCTACAGCGTCCGGGGCCAACGTCCTGACTTTC. This chain connects TRBV5-1 to TRBJ2-6, with D unclear. The CDR3 covers 16 residues. V was shortened by 0 bases and J by 4 bases, with 11 bases between the two germline ends. Germline CDR1 reads SGHRS; CDR2 reads YFSETQ.

The rearrangement joins TRBV18 to TRBJ2-3; the D is unclear. V lost 5 bases and J 6 bases, leaving 6 bases between the germline ends. Germline values: CDR1 KGHSH, CDR2 LQKENI. The CDR3 contains 11 residues. CDR3 amino acids: CASSTQDTQYF. The DNA for the CDR3 is TGTGCCAGCTCAACCCAGGATACGCAGTATTTT. Supplemented by reference TRBV18 and TRBJ2-3, the full variable domain reads NAGVMQNPRHLVRRRGQEARLRCSPMKGHSHVYWYRQLPEEGLKFMVYLQKENIIDESGMPKERFSAEFPKEGPSILRIQQVVRGDSAAYFCASSTQDTQYFGPGTRLTVL.

The chain has TRBV7-9 and TRBJ2-1; no reliable D call. Germline CDR1 and CDR2: SEHNR and FQNEAQ (reference sequence). V gave up 0 bases and J gave up 12 bases, with 12 bases separating them. This CDR3 has 13 amino acids. The CDR3, as DNA: TGTGCCAGCAGCTTAGCGTCCCCAATGGGGCAGTTCTTC. It yields the protein CASSLASPMGQFF.

V gene TRBV2 combines with J gene TRBJ2-3; D perhaps matches TRBD1 (6 bases). V was cut by 1 base and J by 4 bases, with 9 bases left in between. The CDR3 runs 14 residues. Looked up from germline, CDR1 is SNHLY and CDR2 is FYNNEI. CDR3 protein: CASSEDRVADTQYF. CDR3 in DNA: TGTGCCAGCAGTGAAGACAGGGTCGCAGATACGCAGTATTTT.

The chain combines TRBV10-3 with TRBJ2-3, with D unclear. Germline V gene lookup returns CDR1 ENHRY and CDR2 SYGVKD. Trimming removed 0 bases from V and 0 bases from J, with 7 bases in between. The CDR3 has 15 amino acids. The CDR3 DNA follows: TGTGCCATCAGTGAGTCTGCAGTTAGCACAGATACGCAGTATTTT. It yields the protein CAISESAVSTDTQYF.

This clone has only one observation. The chain employs TRBV19 and TRBJ1-6; 11 bases align to TRBD1. The V and J ends lost 5 bases and 3 bases, in that order; junction bases with no gene match: 6. From germline, CDR1 is LNHDA and CDR2 SQIVND (reference sequence). This CDR3 is 17 amino acids long. The CDR3: CASSEGTGGFYNSPLHF. For the CDR3, the DNA is TGTGCCAGTAGTGAAGGGACAGGGGGATTCTATAATTCACCCCTCCACTTT.

This clone counts as large. This chain links TRBV6-5 with TRBJ1-6; TRBD1 agrees at 8 bases. Germline V gene sequence: CDR1 MNHEY, CDR2 SVGAGI. The V gene end was trimmed by 4 bases and the J gene end by 7 bases; junction bases not matched to a gene: 6. The length of the CDR3 is 15 residues. CDR3 protein: CASSSRQGLNSPLHF. As DNA, the CDR3 is TGTGCCAGCAGTTCCCGACAGGGGTTAAATTCACCCCTCCACTTT.

This rearrangement joins TRBV10-1 to TRBJ2-2; TRBD2 agrees at 11 bases. Per the germline V gene, CDR1 is WNHNN and CDR2 is SYGVQD (reference sequence). Unmatched junction bases numbered 5, after V lost 2 bases and J lost 6 bases. The CDR3 has 16 residues. The CDR3 reads CASSETLAGGSGELFF. CDR3 DNA sequence: TGCGCCAGCAGTGAGACCCTAGCGGGGGGTTCCGGGGAGCTGTTTTTT.

The chain combines TRBV7-2 with TRBJ2-7, with D tentatively TRBD2 (6 bases). The CDR3 is 15 amino acids. Germline lookup yields CDR1 SGHTA and CDR2 FQGNSA. V gave up 1 base and J gave up 5 bases, with 15 bases separating them. CDR3 nucleotide sequence: TGTGCCAGCAGCTTAGGTGCCGGGGGTTTCAACGAGCAGTACTTC. Its protein is CASSLGAGGFNEQYF. The whole variable domain, remainder taken from reference TRBV7-2 and TRBJ2-7, is GAGVSQSPSNKVTEKGKDVELRCDPISGHTALYWYRQSLGQGLEFLIYFQGNSAPDKSGLPSDRFSAERTGGSVSTLTIQRTQQEDSAVYLCASSLGAGGFNEQYFGPGTRLTVT.

As to this clone: Different DNA sequences within this sample yield the same CDR3. The V gene is TRBV30, the J gene TRBJ2-7; the D gene could be TRBD1 or TRBD2 (6 bases each). This CDR3 spans 15 amino acids. Trimming pared 0 bases from V and 3 bases from J, leaving 15 bases between. In germline, CDR1 is GTSNPN, CDR2 SVGIG (reference sequence). The CDR3 region is CAWSVPQGGSYEQYF. As DNA, the CDR3 is TGTGCCTGGAGTGTACCACAGGGAGGAAGCTACGAGCAGTACTTC.

This clone has just one count. V is TRBV14 and J is TRBJ2-7, with D possibly TRBD1 on 6 matching bases. Trimming left V 4 bases short and J 4 bases short, with 20 bases between. The CDR3 loop spans 16 amino acids. Germline V gene data show CDR1 as SGHDN and CDR2 as FVKESK. The CDR3, as DNA: TGTGCCAGCAGCCCTTCCACAGGGATAAGGGGATACGAGCAGTACTTC. Amino acids: CASSPSTGIRGYEQYF.

In its sample, this clone was seen a few times. The V gene is TRBV14, the J gene TRBJ1-1, with D maybe TRBD1 (5 bases). V lost 5 bases and J lost 1, with 14 bases in between. CDR3 length: 15 residues. Germline values: CDR1 SGHDN, CDR2 FVKESK. CDR3: CASSVAGGGNTEAFF. DNA of the CDR3: TGTGCCAGCAGCGTAGCCGGGGGGGGGAACACTGAAGCTTTCTTT.

The genes are TRBV5-5 and TRBJ1-1; the match to TRBD1 covers 9 bases. The CDR3 extends over 18 amino acids. Germline-derived CDR1 and CDR2 are SGHKS and YYEKEE (reference sequence). Unmatched junction bases numbered 14, after V lost 3 bases and J lost 2 bases. The CDR3 sequence: CASSSFNRDRVLNTEAFF. CDR3 coding DNA: TGTGCCAGCAGCTCATTTAACCGGGACAGGGTCCTTAACACTGAAGCTTTCTTT.

The chain carries TRBV2 and TRBJ1-2, with D perhaps matching TRBD1 (5 bases). Between the trimmed V and J ends, which lost 7 bases and 4 bases, there was a span of 16 bases. The germline V gene encodes CDR1 SNHLY and CDR2 FYNNEI. The CDR3 length is 14 residues. The CDR3 reads CASTSEAGGYGYTF. The CDR3 nucleotides are TGTGCCAGCACCTCAGAGGCGGGGGGCTATGGCTACACCTTC.

The DNA of the CDR3 is TGTGCCAGCAGTTTATACCGGGGGGCGGGAGAGACCCAGTACTTC. Translation: CASSLYRGAGETQYF. J is TRBJ2-5 and V is TRBV27, with D possibly TRBD2 on 7 matching bases. There are 15 residues in the CDR3. In germline, CDR1 is MNHEY, CDR2 SMNVEV (reference sequence). V lost 1 base and J 4 bases, leaving 13 bases between the germline ends.